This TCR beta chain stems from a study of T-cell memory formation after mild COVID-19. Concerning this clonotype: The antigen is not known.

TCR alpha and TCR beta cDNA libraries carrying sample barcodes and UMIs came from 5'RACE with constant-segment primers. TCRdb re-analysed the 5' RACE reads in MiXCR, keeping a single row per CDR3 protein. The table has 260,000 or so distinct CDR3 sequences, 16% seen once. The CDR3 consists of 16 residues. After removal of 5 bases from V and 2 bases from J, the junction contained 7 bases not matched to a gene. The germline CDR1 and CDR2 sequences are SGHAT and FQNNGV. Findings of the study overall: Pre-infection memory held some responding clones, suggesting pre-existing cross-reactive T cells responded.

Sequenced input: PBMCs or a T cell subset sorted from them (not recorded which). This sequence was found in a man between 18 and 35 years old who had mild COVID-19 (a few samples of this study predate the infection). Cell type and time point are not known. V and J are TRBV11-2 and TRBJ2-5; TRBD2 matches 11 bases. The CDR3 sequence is CASSPGTSGTQETQYF. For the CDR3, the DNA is TGTGCCAGCAGCCCGGGGACTAGCGGCACACAAGAGACCCAGTACTTC.